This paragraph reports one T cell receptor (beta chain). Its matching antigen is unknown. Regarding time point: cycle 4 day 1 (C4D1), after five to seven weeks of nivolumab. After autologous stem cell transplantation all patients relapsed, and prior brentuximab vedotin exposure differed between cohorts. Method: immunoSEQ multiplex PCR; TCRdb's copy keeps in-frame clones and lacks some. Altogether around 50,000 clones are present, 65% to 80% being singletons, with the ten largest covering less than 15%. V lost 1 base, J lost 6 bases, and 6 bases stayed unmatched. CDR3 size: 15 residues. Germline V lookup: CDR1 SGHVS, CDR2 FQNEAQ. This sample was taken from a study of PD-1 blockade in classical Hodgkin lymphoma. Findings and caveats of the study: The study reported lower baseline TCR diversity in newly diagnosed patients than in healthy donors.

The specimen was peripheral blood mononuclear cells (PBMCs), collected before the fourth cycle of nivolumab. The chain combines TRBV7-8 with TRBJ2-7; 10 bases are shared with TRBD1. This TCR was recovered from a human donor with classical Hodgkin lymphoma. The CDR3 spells CASSLDSDRGREQYF. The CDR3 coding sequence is TGTGCCAGCAGCTTAGACTCTGACAGGGGGCGCGAGCAGTACTTC.